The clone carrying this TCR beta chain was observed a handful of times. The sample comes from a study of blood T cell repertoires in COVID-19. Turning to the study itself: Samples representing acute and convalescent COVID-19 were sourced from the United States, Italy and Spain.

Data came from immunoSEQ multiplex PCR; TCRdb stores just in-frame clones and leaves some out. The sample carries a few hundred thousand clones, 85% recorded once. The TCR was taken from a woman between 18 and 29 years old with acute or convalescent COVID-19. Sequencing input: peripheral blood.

The CDR3 protein is CAWNRLAVYNEQFF. The CDR3 DNA is TGTGCCTGGAATAGACTAGCGGTTTACAATGAGCAGTTCTTC. The chain couples TRBV30 to TRBJ2-1, with 9 bases fitting TRBD2. The CDR3 sequence is 14 residues long. Germline V CDR1 and CDR2: GTSNPN, SVGIG (reference sequence). Trimming cost V 4 bases and J 4 bases; bases outside gene matches: 5. The entire variable domain, with the rest obtained from reference TRBV30 and TRBJ2-1, is as follows: SQTIHQWPATLVQPVGSPLSLECTVEGTSNPNLYWYRQAAGRGLQLLFYSVGIGQISSEVPQNLSASRPQDRQFILSSKKLLLSDSGFYLCAWNRLAVYNEQFFGPGTRLTVL.